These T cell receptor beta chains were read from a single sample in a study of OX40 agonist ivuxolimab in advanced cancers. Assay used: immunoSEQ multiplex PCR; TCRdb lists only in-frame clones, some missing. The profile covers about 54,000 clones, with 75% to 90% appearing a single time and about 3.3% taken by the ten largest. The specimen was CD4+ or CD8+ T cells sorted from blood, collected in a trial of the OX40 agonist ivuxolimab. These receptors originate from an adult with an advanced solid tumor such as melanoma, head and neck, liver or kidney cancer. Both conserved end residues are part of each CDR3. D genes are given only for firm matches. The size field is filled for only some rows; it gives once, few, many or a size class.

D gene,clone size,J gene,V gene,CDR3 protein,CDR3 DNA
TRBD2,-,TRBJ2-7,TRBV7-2,CASSFTSGREQYF,TGTGCCAGCAGCTTCACTAGCGGGAGGGAGCAGTACTTC
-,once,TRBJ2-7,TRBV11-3,CASSLQPSYEQYF,TGTGCCAGCAGCTTACAGCCCTCCTACGAGCAGTACTTC
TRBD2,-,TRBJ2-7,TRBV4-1,CASSRGLAGAYEQYF,TGCGCCAGCAGCCGCGGACTAGCGGGAGCCTACGAGCAGTACTTC
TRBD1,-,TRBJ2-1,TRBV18,CATSMGTGGYNEQFF,TGTGCCACCTCAATGGGTACAGGGGGGTACAATGAGCAGTTCTTC
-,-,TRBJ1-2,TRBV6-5,CASSYDQNYGYTF,TGTGCCAGCAGTTACGATCAGAACTATGGCTACACCTTC
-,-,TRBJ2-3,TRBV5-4,CASSHRPPPDTQYF,TGTGCCAGCAGCCACCGCCCCCCCCCAGATACGCAGTATTTT
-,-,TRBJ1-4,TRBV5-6,CASSSRTDLNEKLFF,TGTGCCAGCAGCTCTCGGACGGATCTCAATGAAAAACTGTTTTTT
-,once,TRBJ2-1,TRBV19,CASSLTGNNEQFF,TGTGCCAGTAGTCTGACGGGAAATAATGAGCAGTTCTTC
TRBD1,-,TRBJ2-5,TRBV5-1,CASRRTGQETQYF,TGCGCCAGCAGGCGGACAGGTCAAGAGACCCAGTACTTC
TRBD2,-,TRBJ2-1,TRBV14,CASSHPGTSGSHEQFF,TGTGCCAGCAGCCACCCCGGGACTAGCGGGAGCCATGAGCAGTTCTTC
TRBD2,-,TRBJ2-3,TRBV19,CASSVSGRPPTDTQYF,TGTGCCAGTAGTGTTAGCGGGAGGCCCCCCACAGATACGCAGTATTTT
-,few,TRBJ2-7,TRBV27,CASSLSVNFYEQYF,TGTGCCAGCAGTTTGTCAGTTAATTTCTACGAGCAGTACTTC
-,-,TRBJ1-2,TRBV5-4,CASSPGNYGYTF,TGTGCCAGCAGTCCCGGGAACTATGGCTACACCTTC
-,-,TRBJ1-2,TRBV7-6,CASSLNRGGPSGYTF,TGTGCCAGCAGCTTAAATAGGGGGGGACCAAGTGGCTACACCTTC
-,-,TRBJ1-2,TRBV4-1,CASSQDFPGARGYTF,TGCGCCAGCAGCCAAGATTTTCCGGGGGCGCGAGGCTACACCTTC
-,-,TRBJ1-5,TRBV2,CASRRDTSNQPQHF,TGTGCCAGCAGAAGGGACACAAGCAATCAGCCCCAGCATTTT
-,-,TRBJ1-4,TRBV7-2,CASSLVTLSTNEKLFF,TGTGCCAGCAGCTTGGTCACTTTATCAACTAATGAAAAACTGTTTTTT
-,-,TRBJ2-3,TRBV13,CASTASRASTQYF,TGTGCCAGCACCGCATCTCGGGCTTCTACGCAGTATTTT
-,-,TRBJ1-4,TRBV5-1,CATRRGATNEKLFF,TGCGCCACCCGTCGGGGTGCAACTAATGAAAAACTGTTTTTT
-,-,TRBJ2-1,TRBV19,CASSIGGLLTYNEQFF,TGTGCCAGTAGTATTGGGGGCCTGCTAACCTACAATGAGCAGTTCTTC
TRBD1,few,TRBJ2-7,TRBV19,CASSITGQGSEQYF,TGTGCCAGTAGTATAACAGGACAGGGCTCCGAGCAGTACTTC
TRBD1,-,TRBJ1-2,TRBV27,CASSLGQESYGYTF,TGTGCCAGCAGTTTAGGACAGGAGAGCTATGGCTACACCTTC
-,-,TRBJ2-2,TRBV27,CASSKEVGELFF,TGTGCCAGCAGCAAGGAAGTAGGGGAGCTGTTTTTT
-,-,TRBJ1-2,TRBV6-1,CASSLEGLGYTF,TGTGCCAGCAGTCTCGAAGGGCTTGGCTACACCTTC
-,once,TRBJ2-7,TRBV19,CASSVGPFSSYEQYF,TGTGCCAGTAGTGTCGGACCGTTCAGCTCCTACGAGCAGTACTTC
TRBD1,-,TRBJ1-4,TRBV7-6,CASSSRGRGSNEKLFF,TGTGCCAGCAGCTCCAGGGGGCGAGGTTCTAATGAAAAACTGTTTTTT
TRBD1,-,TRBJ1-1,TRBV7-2,CASSSRTGTDTEAFF,TGTGCCAGCAGCTCACGGACAGGGACGGACACTGAAGCTTTCTTT
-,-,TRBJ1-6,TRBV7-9,CASRRDGNSPLHF,TGTGCCAGCAGGAGGGACGGTAATTCACCCCTCCACTTT
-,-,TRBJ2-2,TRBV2,CASSAAGELFF,TGTGCCAGCAGTGCTGCCGGGGAGCTGTTTTTT
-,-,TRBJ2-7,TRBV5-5,CASSPDTGYEQYF,TGTGCCAGCAGCCCGGACACGGGCTACGAGCAGTACTTC
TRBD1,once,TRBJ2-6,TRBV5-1,CASSPGGPGANVLTF,TGCGCCAGCAGCCCAGGGGGCCCTGGGGCCAACGTCCTGACTTTC
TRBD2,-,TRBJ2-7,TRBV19,CATAGLAGNSYEQYF,TGTGCCACCGCGGGACTAGCGGGGAACTCCTACGAGCAGTACTTC
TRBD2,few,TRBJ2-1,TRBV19,CASTLAGVGEQFF,TGTGCCAGTACGCTAGCGGGAGTCGGTGAGCAGTTCTTC
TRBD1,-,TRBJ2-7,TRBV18,CASSPIDRASHEQYF,TGTGCCAGCTCACCGATCGACAGGGCTTCCCACGAGCAGTACTTC
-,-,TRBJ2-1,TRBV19,CASSIGVGVVRENNEQFF,TGTGCCAGTAGTATAGGCGTGGGGGTCGTCCGGGAGAACAATGAGCAGTTCTTC
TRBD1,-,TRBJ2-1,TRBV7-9,CASYRIQGENNEQFF,TGTGCCAGCTATAGGATACAGGGGGAAAACAATGAGCAGTTCTTC
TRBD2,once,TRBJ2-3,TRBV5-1,CASSPESAGDTDTQYF,TGCGCCAGCAGCCCCGAATCAGCGGGGGACACAGATACGCAGTATTTT
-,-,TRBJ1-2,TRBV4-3,CASSQDTLGTYGYTF,TGCGCCAGCAGCCAAGACACTCTCGGAACCTATGGCTACACCTTC
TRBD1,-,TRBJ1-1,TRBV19,CASSGTGGPGTEAFF,TGTGCCAGTAGTGGGACAGGGGGCCCGGGGACTGAAGCTTTCTTT
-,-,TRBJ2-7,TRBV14,CASSQDLGTQPNEQYF,TGTGCCAGCAGCCAAGATCTAGGGACCCAGCCCAACGAGCAGTACTTC
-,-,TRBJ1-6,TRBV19,CASSSQGSSPLHF,TGTGCCAGTAGTTCCCAGGGAAGTTCACCCCTCCACTTT
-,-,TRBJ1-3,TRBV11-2,CASSLQSSGNTIYF,TGTGCCAGCAGCTTGCAGAGCTCTGGAAACACCATATATTTT
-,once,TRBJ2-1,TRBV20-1,CSARGRYEQFF,TGCAGTGCTAGAGGAAGGTATGAGCAGTTCTTC
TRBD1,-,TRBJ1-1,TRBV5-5,CASSWDRGNTEAFF,TGTGCCAGCAGCTGGGACAGGGGCAACACTGAAGCTTTCTTT
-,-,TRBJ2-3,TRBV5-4,CASRTTASTDTQYF,TGTGCCAGCAGAACGACAGCTAGCACAGATACGCAGTATTTT
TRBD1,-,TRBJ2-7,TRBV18,CASSPVGTDYEQYF,TGTGCCAGCTCACCGGTTGGGACAGACTACGAGCAGTACTTC
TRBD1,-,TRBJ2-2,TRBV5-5,CASSFRAGTVRSGELFF,TGTGCCAGCAGTTTCCGAGCCGGGACAGTCCGCAGCGGGGAGCTGTTTTTT
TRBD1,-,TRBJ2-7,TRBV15,CATSRYYPGQGSYEQYF,TGTGCCACCAGCAGATACTACCCGGGACAGGGGTCCTACGAGCAGTACTTC
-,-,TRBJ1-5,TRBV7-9,CASSLATSPQHF,TGTGCCAGCAGCTTAGCTACAAGCCCCCAGCATTTT
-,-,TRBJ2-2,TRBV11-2,CASSLTDLTGELFF,TGTGCCAGCAGCTTGACGGATTTGACCGGGGAGCTGTTTTTT
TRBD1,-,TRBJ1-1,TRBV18,CASSEGTATEAFF,TGTGCCAGCTCCGAAGGGACAGCTACTGAAGCTTTCTTT
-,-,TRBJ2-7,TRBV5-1,CASSLGNNYEQYF,TGCGCCAGCAGTCTGGGCAACAACTACGAGCAGTACTTC
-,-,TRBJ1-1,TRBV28,CASNLGDGRGAFF,TGTGCCAGCAACCTCGGGGATGGGAGGGGAGCTTTCTTT
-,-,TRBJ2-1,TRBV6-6,CASSYSDGLANEQFF,TGTGCCAGCAGTTACTCGGACGGACTCGCCAATGAGCAGTTCTTC
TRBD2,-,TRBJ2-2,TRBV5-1,CASSRFTGLAGNTGELFF,TGCGCCAGCAGCCGATTTACGGGACTAGCGGGGAACACCGGGGAGCTGTTTTTT